Shown below are 8 T cell receptor beta chains from a single sample sequenced in a study of shared clonotypes between healthy human individuals. Sequenced by immunoSEQ multiplex PCR; TCRdb stores in-frame clones only, minus some. The sample shows 950,000 to 1,100,000 clones, around 78% of them seen only once. What was sequenced was memory CD4+ T cells from PBMCs. Specified subset: CD45RA-negative fraction. Source of these receptors: a man aged 18 to 30 in good health. Some clones in this sample may be carry-over from other donors' samples.

J is TRBJ1-1 and V is TRBV18, with D perhaps matching TRBD1 (5 bases). The CDR3 contains 15 residues. CDR1 KGHSH and CDR2 LQKENI come from the germline V gene. V lost 6 bases, J lost 4 bases, and 18 bases lay in between. The CDR3 DNA reads as TGTGCCAGCTCCCTCGGACACCCCGAGGCCACTGAAGCTTTCTTT. Its translation is CASSLGHPEATEAFF.

This clone was seen a handful of times. The chain joins TRBV27 to TRBJ2-2; perhaps TRBD1 as D (6 bases). Trimming took 8 bases from V and 6 from J, leaving 19 bases between them. The CDR3 length is 15 residues. Germline CDR1 MNHEY, CDR2 SMNVEV (reference sequence). The CDR3: CASRPSRGWAGELFF. DNA of the CDR3: TGTGCCAGCCGACCGTCCAGGGGCTGGGCCGGGGAGCTGTTTTTT.

The table lists this clone with a few counts. Written as DNA, the CDR3 is TGCAGCGCCCGCTATACGAACACCGGGGAGCTGTTTTTT. Protein product: CSARYTNTGELFF. The rearrangement links TRBV29-1 to TRBJ2-2; D unresolved. Per germline, CDR1 SQVTM and CDR2 ANQGSEA. The CDR3 consists of 13 residues. Trimming took off 7 bases at V and 0 bases at J, with 9 bases between the two ends.

The gene calls are TRBV27 and TRBJ2-4; D might be TRBD2 (5 bases). The CDR3 sequence is 13 residues long. Germline assignment: CDR1 MNHEY and CDR2 SMNVEV (reference sequence). With 6 bases removed from V and 5 bases from J, the gap between germline ends came to 11 bases. The CDR3 nucleotides read TGTGCCAGCAGGCCCCTCGGGGAAAACATTCAGTACTTC. Its translation is CASRPLGENIQYF.

J is TRBJ1-5 and V is TRBV4-3; D unresolved. The V gene lost 1 base and the J gene lost 3 bases, with 10 bases spanning the gap. CDR3 length: 15 residues. The V gene's germline CDR1 is LGHNA and CDR2 YSLEER. The DNA of the CDR3 is TGCGCCAGCAGCCAAGGAGGACGGCTCAATCAGCCCCAGCATTTT. Encoded protein: CASSQGGRLNQPQHF.

The chain joins TRBV11-2 to TRBJ2-3, with TRBD2 matching 8 bases. The CDR3 has 18 residues. V was clipped by 5 bases and J by 4 bases; unmatched bases: 17. Germline V gene sequence: CDR1 SGHAT, CDR2 FQNNGV. In DNA form, the CDR3 reads TGTGCCAGCAGCCTAAAAACGGCTAGCGGGCACTCCGCAGATACGCAGTATTTT. Translating it yields CASSLKTASGHSADTQYF.

The chain is built from TRBV25-1 and TRBJ1-3; no definite D call. This CDR3 spans 15 amino acids. Trimming left V 3 bases short and J 1 base short, with 10 bases between. The germline gives CDR1 MGHDK, CDR2 SYGVNS. The CDR3 region has the DNA TGTGCCAGCAGTGACCCAATGGGTTCTGGAAACACCATATATTTT. Its protein product is CASSDPMGSGNTIYF.

Turning to this clone: This may be a read error: a much more frequent sequence differs by one nucleotide. The chain couples TRBV27 to TRBJ1-5; 7 bases are shared with TRBD1. Losses at the gene ends were 11 bases for V and 7 bases for J; bases not matched to a gene: 11. The CDR3 length is 13 residues. Per germline, CDR1 MNHEY and CDR2 SMNVEV (reference sequence). CDR3 amino acids: CAGGGRGNQPQHF. The CDR3 DNA reads as TGTGCCGGCGGTGGCAGGGGGAACCAGCCCCAGCATTTT.